At least ten counts were recorded for the clone carrying this T cell receptor (beta chain). Its antigen is not known. Healthy Caucasians, and only they, were the donors. The record originates from a study of identical twins. Study conclusions and caveats: Abundant beta clonotypes from cord blood bore fewer insertions; memory repertoires lacked this pattern. Interpretation of the results relied on cross-sectional statistical analysis and not on following the same donors.

TCRdb redid the calling of the 5' RACE reads with MiXCR, one entry per CDR3 protein. The repertoire has 350,000 to 450,000 distinct CDR3 sequences, less than 20% of them found once; the top ten carry less than 15%. The sequencing sample was made of naive T cells sorted from blood. This TCR derives from a man aged 45-60 years in good health.

For the CDR3, the DNA is TGTGCCAGCAGCGTAGTGGCCCGGGGGAACACTGAAGCTTTCTTT. It yields the protein CASSVVARGNTEAFF. This rearrangement joins TRBV9 to TRBJ1-1; D not certain. The germline V gene encodes CDR1 SGDLS and CDR2 YYNGEE. The CDR3 is made up of 15 amino acids. V lost 0 bases and J 1 base, leaving 10 bases between the germline ends.